The source of this T cell receptor (beta chain) is a study of human T cells and chemical hapten exposure. The wider study: Alopecia universalis, totalis or areata was present in patients who were mostly female.

This clonotype has at least ten counts. Individual cDNA molecules received unique molecular identifiers in the library. TCRdb independently ran MiXCR on the RACE reads; one entry per CDR3 protein. The sample includes 65,000 to 95,000 distinct CDR3 sequences, 6.5% to 8.5% of them seen just once. The CDR3 runs to 15 residues. The trim removed 5 bases at V and 3 bases at J, leaving 6 bases unmatched. The germline V gene has CDR1 DFQATT and CDR2 SNEGSKA (reference sequence). Noted time point: patch test 2, 6 weeks after DPC sensitization. Noted treatment: therapeutic diphenylcyclopropenone sensitization with weekly scalp DPC.

The rearrangement joins TRBV20-1 to TRBJ2-1, with 11 bases identical to TRBD2. The sequence came from a woman younger than 45 with alopecia areata. Some clones in this sample may be carry-over from other donors' samples. The sequencing used whole blood, collected in connection with sensitization to the hapten diphenylcyclopropenone (DPC). In nucleotides, the CDR3 is TGCAGTGCTTTCGTAGCGGGGGGGCTCTACAATGAGCAGTTCTTC. It specifies CSAFVAGGLYNEQFF.